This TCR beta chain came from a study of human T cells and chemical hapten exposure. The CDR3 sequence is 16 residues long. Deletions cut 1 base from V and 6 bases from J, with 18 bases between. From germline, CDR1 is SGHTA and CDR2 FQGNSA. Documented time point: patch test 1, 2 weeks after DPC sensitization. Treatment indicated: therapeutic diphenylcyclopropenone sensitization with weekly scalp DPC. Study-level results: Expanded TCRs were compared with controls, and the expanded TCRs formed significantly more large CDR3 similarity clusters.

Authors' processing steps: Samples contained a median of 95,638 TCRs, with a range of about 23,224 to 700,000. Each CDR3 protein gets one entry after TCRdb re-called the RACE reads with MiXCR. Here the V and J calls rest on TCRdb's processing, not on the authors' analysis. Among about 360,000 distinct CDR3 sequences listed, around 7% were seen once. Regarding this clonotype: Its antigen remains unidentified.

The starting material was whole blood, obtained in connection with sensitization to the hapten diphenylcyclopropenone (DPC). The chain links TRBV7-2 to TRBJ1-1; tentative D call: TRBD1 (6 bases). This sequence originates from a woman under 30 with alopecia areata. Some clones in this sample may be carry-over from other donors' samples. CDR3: CASSLGGRGGQAEAFF. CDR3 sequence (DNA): TGTGCCAGCAGCTTAGGGGGGCGTGGTGGGCAGGCTGAAGCTTTCTTT.